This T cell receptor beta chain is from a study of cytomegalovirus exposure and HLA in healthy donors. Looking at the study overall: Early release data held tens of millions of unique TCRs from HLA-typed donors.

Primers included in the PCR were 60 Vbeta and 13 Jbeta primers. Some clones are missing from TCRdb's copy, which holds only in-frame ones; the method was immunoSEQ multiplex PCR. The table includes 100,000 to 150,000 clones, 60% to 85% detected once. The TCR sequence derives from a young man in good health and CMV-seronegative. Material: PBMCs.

This CDR3 is CASSAGTAGNTIYF. In DNA, the CDR3 is TGTGCCAGCAGTGCCGGGACAGCTGGAAACACCATATATTTT. The chain joins TRBV2 to TRBJ1-3; TRBD1 matches at 7 bases. This CDR3 comprises 14 residues. V was clipped by 4 bases and J by 2 bases; unmatched bases: 2. Germline V gene lookup returns CDR1 SNHLY and CDR2 FYNNEI.